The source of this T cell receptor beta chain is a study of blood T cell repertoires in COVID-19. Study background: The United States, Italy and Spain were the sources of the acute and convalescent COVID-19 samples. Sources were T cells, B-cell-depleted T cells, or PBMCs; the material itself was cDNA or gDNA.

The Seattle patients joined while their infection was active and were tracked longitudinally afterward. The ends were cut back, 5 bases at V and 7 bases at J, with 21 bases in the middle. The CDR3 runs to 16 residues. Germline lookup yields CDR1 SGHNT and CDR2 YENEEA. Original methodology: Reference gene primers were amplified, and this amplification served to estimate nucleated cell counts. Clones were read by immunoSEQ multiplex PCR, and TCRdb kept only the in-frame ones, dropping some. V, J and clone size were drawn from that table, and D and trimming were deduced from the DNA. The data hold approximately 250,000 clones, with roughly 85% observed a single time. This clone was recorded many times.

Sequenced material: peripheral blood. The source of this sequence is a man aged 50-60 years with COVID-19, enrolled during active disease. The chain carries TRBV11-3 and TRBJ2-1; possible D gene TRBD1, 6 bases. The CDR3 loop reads CASSQGYTGSKNEQFF. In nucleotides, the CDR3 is TGTGCCAGCAGCCAAGGATATACAGGGAGTAAGAATGAGCAGTTCTTC.